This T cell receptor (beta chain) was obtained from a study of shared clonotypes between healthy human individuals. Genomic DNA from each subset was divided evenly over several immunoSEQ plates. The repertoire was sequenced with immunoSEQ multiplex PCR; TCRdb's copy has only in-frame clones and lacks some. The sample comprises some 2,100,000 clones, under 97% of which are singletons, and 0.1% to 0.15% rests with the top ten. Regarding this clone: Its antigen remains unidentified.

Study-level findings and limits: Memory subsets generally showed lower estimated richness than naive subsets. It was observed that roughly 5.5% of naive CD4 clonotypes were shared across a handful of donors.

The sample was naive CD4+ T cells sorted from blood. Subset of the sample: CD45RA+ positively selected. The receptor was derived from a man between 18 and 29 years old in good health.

The CDR3 spells CASSGPGFYEQYF. The CDR3 DNA reads TGTGCCAGCAGTGGTCCGGGCTTCTACGAGCAGTACTTC. The rearrangement links TRBV2 to TRBJ2-7; D is undetermined. The CDR3 runs 13 residues. V was trimmed by 4 bases and J by 3 bases, leaving 10 bases between them. Per germline, CDR1 SNHLY and CDR2 FYNNEI.